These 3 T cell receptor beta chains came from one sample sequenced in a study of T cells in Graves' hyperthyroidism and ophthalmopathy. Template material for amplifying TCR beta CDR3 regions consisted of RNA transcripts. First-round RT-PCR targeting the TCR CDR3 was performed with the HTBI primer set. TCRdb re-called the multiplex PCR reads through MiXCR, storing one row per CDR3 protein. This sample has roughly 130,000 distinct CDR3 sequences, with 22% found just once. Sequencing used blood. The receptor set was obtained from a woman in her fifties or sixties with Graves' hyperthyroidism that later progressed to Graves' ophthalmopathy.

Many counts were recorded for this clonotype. This chain's CDR3 is CAWRPPGGPGAFF. DNA for the CDR3: TGTGCCTGGAGGCCTCCAGGGGGCCCAGGGGCTTTCTTT. The chain couples TRBV30 to TRBJ1-1, with 8 bases aligning to TRBD1. The CDR3 runs to 13 residues. Per germline, CDR1 GTSNPN and CDR2 SVGIG (reference sequence). The V gene end was trimmed by 3 bases and the J gene end by 11 bases; junction bases not matched to a gene: 11.

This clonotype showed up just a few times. This chain's CDR3 is CASSTRTDSNQPQHF. The CDR3 bases are TGTGCCAGCAGTACCCGGACTGATAGCAATCAGCCCCAGCATTTT. The rearrangement links TRBV12-3 or TRBV12-4 to TRBJ1-5; D is unresolved. The CDR3 has 15 residues. Between the trimmed V and J ends, which lost 5 bases and 0 bases, there was a span of 11 bases.

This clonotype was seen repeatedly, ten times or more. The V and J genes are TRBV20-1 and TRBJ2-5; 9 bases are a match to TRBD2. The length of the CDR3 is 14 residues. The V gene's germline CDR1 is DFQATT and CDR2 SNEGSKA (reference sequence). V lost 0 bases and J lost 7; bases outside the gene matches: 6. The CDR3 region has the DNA TGCAGTGCTAGAGATTTGCGGGAGGGGGGGACCCAGTACTTC. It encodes CSARDLREGGTQYF.